The TCR beta chain described here comes from a study of blood T cell repertoires in COVID-19. Measured with immunoSEQ multiplex PCR; TCRdb has only the in-frame clones, and not every one. The sample lists about 190,000 clones, around 86% occurring once. V dropped 2 bases and J dropped 3 bases, with 10 bases sitting between them. Germline V gene sequence: CDR1 SGHAT, CDR2 FQNNGV. This CDR3 spans 14 amino acids. The J gene is TRBJ2-5, the V gene TRBV11-2; D may be TRBD1 (6 bases). The receptor was isolated from a woman in her twenties or thirties with active or convalescent COVID-19. The sequencing input was peripheral blood. The CDR3 DNA sequence: TGTGCCAGCAGCTTAAATTACAGGGAAGAGACCCAGTACTTC. Its translation: CASSLNYREETQYF.